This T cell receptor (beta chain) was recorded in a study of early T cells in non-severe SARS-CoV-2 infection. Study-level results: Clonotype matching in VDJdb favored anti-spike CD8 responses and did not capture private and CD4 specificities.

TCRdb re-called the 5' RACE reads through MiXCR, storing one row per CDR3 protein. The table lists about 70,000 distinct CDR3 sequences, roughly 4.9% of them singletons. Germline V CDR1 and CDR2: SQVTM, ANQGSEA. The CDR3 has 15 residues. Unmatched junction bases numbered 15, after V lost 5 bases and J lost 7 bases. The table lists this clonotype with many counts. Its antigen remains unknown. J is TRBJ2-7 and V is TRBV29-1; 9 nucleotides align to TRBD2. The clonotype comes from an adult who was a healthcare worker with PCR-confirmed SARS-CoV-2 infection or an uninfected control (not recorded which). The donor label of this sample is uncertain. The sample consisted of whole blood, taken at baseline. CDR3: CSVQTAASGILEQYF. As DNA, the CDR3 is TGCAGCGTTCAAACCGCCGCTAGCGGGATTCTTGAGCAGTACTTC.